The present TCR beta chain was sequenced within a study of blood T cell repertoires in COVID-19. The overall study: Specimens from acute and convalescent COVID-19 originated in the United States, Italy and Spain. PBMCs, B-cell-depleted T cells, or T cells were the source of the cDNA or gDNA that made up the material.

Source study methods: Nucleated cell number was recorded as an estimate derived from reference gene primer amplification. Profiling relied on immunoSEQ multiplex PCR, and the TCRdb table lists in-frame clones only, not all of them. D and trimming come from the DNA, and the V and J calls and clone size come from that table. Of approximately 130,000 clones in the sample, around 80% were seen once. The germline V gene encodes CDR1 SGHNT and CDR2 YYREEE (reference sequence). The CDR3 length is 17 residues. Unmatched junction bases numbered 9, after V lost 4 bases and J lost 3 bases. Sequencing was performed on peripheral blood. The origin of this receptor is a human donor in a cohort sampled during active COVID-19. The chain recombines TRBV5-4 with TRBJ2-3; 12 bases match TRBD2. CDR3 sequence: CASSGARTSGVTDTQYF. CDR3 nucleotide sequence: TGTGCCAGCAGCGGCGCGAGGACTAGCGGGGTAACAGATACGCAGTATTTT.